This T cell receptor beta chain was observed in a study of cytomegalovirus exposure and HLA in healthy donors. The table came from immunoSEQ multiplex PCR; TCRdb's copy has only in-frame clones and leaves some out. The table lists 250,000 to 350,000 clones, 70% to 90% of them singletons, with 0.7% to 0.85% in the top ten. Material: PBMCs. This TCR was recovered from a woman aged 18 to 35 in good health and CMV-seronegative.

The CDR3 DNA reads as TGTGCCAGCAGCCCCGAAGCGGGAGGGCCCTACGAGCAGTACTTC. It codes for CASSPEAGGPYEQYF. The chain is built from TRBV9 and TRBJ2-7; 10 bases map to TRBD2. Germline V lookup: CDR1 SGDLS, CDR2 YYNGEE. V gave up 4 bases and J gave up 2 bases; unmatched junction bases: 6. The CDR3 loop spans 15 amino acids.